The source of this T cell receptor beta chain is a study of blood T cell repertoires in COVID-19. In the study overall: Acute-phase and convalescent COVID-19 samples originated in the United States, Italy and Spain.

Seattle's cohort entered during active infection and was followed longitudinally. From germline, CDR1 is DFQATT and CDR2 SNEGSKA (reference sequence). With 3 bases removed from V and 9 bases from J, the gap between germline ends came to 14 bases. The CDR3 totals 12 residues. Sequenced by immunoSEQ multiplex PCR; TCRdb stores in-frame clones only, minus some. In the table there are roughly 140,000 clones, 80% to 90% of which are singletons. The V gene is TRBV20-1, the J gene TRBJ1-1, with D unclear. Sequencing was carried out using peripheral blood. This receptor was obtained from a woman aged 60-75 years with COVID-19, enrolled during active disease. This chain's CDR3 is CSASTDWTQAFF. The CDR3 DNA is TGCAGTGCTAGTACGGACTGGACCCAAGCTTTCTTT.